This is a list of T cell receptor beta chains from one sample in a study of blood T cell repertoires in COVID-19. Sequenced by immunoSEQ multiplex PCR; TCRdb stores in-frame clones only, minus some. The sample has 250,000 or so clones, around 80% seen once. The sequenced sample was peripheral blood. These receptors were collected from a man aged 35 to 55 who had recovered from COVID-19. The CDR3 runs from the conserved cysteine through the conserved F or W. A D gene is named only where the DNA matches it firmly. The size field is filled for only some rows; it gives once, few, many or a size class.

J | D | V | size | DNA | CDR3
TRBJ2-7 | . | TRBV5-6 | . | TGTGCCAGCAGCTCAGCTGGGGGGGCCGAGCAGTACTTC | CASSSAGGAEQYF
TRBJ1-1 | . | TRBV5-4 | . | TGTGCCAGCAGCTCCGGACTGCATAACACTGAAGCTTTCTTT | CASSSGLHNTEAFF
TRBJ2-7 | TRBD1 | TRBV6-5 | . | TGTGCCAGCAGCCCACCCCGACAGGGGGGCTACGAGCAGTACTTC | CASSPPRQGGYEQYF
TRBJ2-7 | TRBD1 | TRBV6-5 | . | TGTGCCAGCAGTTACTCGCGGGGACAGGGGGCCCACGAGCAGTACTTC | CASSYSRGQGAHEQYF
TRBJ2-3 | . | TRBV16 | . | TGTGCCAGCAGCCCGACAGTTCCAGATACGCAGTATTTT | CASSPTVPDTQYF
TRBJ1-1 | . | TRBV29-1 | . | TGCAGCGCCGGTGGGGCACAGCGAAACACTGAAGCTTTCTTT | CSAGGAQRNTEAFF
TRBJ1-6 | TRBD1 | TRBV2 | . | TGTGCCAGCAGTGGCGGGGACAGTATATTGTTGACCCTCCACTTT | CASSGGDSILLTLHF
TRBJ2-7 | TRBD2 | TRBV19 | few | TGTGCCACCCAGGGTAGCGGGTCCTACGAGCAGTACTTC | CATQGSGSYEQYF
TRBJ2-5 | . | TRBV5-4 | . | TGTGCCAGCAGCCGGGGAGACTTTGAGACCCAGTACTTC | CASSRGDFETQYF
TRBJ1-1 | . | TRBV29-1 | . | TGCAGCGGGCGGGGCTGGGGAGACACTGAAGCTTTCTTT | CSGRGWGDTEAFF
TRBJ1-2 | TRBD1 | TRBV6-5 | . | TGTGCCAGCAGTTTCCGACAGGGGTATGGCTACACCTTC | CASSFRQGYGYTF
TRBJ2-3 | TRBD2 | TRBV30 | . | TGTGCCTGGAGTGCTAGCGGGGGGGCCGGAAGTGCGGCAGATACGCAGTATTTT | CAWSASGGAGSAADTQYF
TRBJ2-3 | TRBD2 | TRBV5-1 | . | TGCGCCAGCAGCTTACCGCTCGGGGCGGGAGGTTCAGATACGCAGTATTTT | CASSLPLGAGGSDTQYF
TRBJ1-1 | . | TRBV6-6 | . | TGTGCCAGCAGTTACGGTTGGGGCATAGACACTGAAGCTTTCTTT | CASSYGWGIDTEAFF
TRBJ2-5 | TRBD2 | TRBV5-1 | . | TGCGCCAGCAGCTCTAGCGGGAGGGGCGGGGAGACCCAGTACTTC | CASSSSGRGGETQYF
TRBJ1-2 | . | TRBV6-5 | . | TGTGCCAGCAGTAGACAGAACTATGGCTACACCTTC | CASSRQNYGYTF
TRBJ1-2 | TRBD1 | TRBV27 | . | TGTGCCAGCAGTTTATCCCCTTTTAGGGGGCACTATGGCTACACCTTC | CASSLSPFRGHYGYTF
TRBJ2-3 | . | TRBV6-1 | . | TGTGCCAGCAGTGAAGCCCGAGGCACAGATACGCAGTATTTT | CASSEARGTDTQYF
TRBJ2-1 | TRBD2 | TRBV10-3 | . | TGTGCCATCAGTGAGACTAGCGACTACAATGAGCAGTTCTTC | CAISETSDYNEQFF
TRBJ1-1 | TRBD1 | TRBV18 | . | TGTGCCAGCTCACAAGGGACAGGGGGCGCGAACACTGAAGCTTTCTTT | CASSQGTGGANTEAFF
TRBJ2-7 | . | TRBV4-3 | once | TGCGCCAGCCCCCCCGATTTACTCCCCTACGAGCAGTACTTC | CASPPDLLPYEQYF
TRBJ1-1 | . | TRBV30 | . | TGTGCCTGGAGTGAATACCGGGACTGGAGGTACAACACTGAAGCTTTCTTT | CAWSEYRDWRYNTEAFF
TRBJ2-5 | . | TRBV18 | . | TGTGCCAGCTCACCCCCGTCCGGGTCGGAGACCCAGTACTTC | CASSPPSGSETQYF
TRBJ2-1 | TRBD2 | TRBV29-1 | . | TGCAGCGTTGGCGGTAGCGGGATGTTCTCCTACAATGAGCAGTTCTTC | CSVGGSGMFSYNEQFF
TRBJ1-2 | . | TRBV5-6 | once | TGTGCCAGCAGCTTACGGGACTACAGCTACACCTTC | CASSLRDYSYTF
TRBJ2-1 | TRBD2 | TRBV5-4 | . | TGTGCCAGCAGCTCGGGACTAGCGGGTGGCAATGAGCAGTTCTTC | CASSSGLAGGNEQFF
TRBJ2-1 | . | TRBV3-1/TRBV3-2 | once | TGTGCCAGCAGCCAACAACAGGGTAATGAGCAGTTCTTC | CASSQQQGNEQFF
TRBJ2-7 | . | TRBV30 | . | TGTGCCTGGAGTGTGAGACGGGGAAGCTCCTACGAGCAGTACTTC | CAWSVRRGSSYEQYF
TRBJ2-1 | . | TRBV7-2 | few | TGTGCCAGCAGCTTAGGTCAGAACAATGAGCAGTTCTTC | CASSLGQNNEQFF
TRBJ2-2 | TRBD2 | TRBV9 | . | TGTGCCAGCAGTCGGACTAGCGGGGGGTTGAACACCGGGGAGCTGTTTTTT | CASSRTSGGLNTGELFF
TRBJ1-4 | . | TRBV5-5 | . | TGTGCCAGCAGCTTGAGACACCGTAATGAAAAACTGTTTTTT | CASSLRHRNEKLFF
TRBJ2-2 | TRBD2 | TRBV4-3 | . | TGCGCCAGCAGCCAAGAGAAAATCGTCGGGAGGGCCGCGGGGGAGCTGTTTTTT | CASSQEKIVGRAAGELFF
TRBJ2-6 | TRBD1 | TRBV9 | once | TGTGCCAGCTTCGGACAGGTCGCTTCTGGGGCCAACGTCCTGACTTTC | CASFGQVASGANVLTF
TRBJ1-4 | TRBD1 | TRBV6-5 | . | TGTGCCAGCAGGGGACAGGGGGATGAAAAACTGTTTTTT | CASRGQGDEKLFF
TRBJ2-4 | . | TRBV7-9 | . | TGTGCCAGCAGCTTCTCGGACATTCAGTACTTC | CASSFSDIQYF
TRBJ2-7 | . | TRBV5-4 | . | TGTGCCAGCAGCTTGGGCAGGGATACGGTAGGGTACGAGCAGTACTTC | CASSLGRDTVGYEQYF
TRBJ1-1 | TRBD1 | TRBV5-1 | . | TGCGCCAGCAGCGGAGGGACAGGGGGCGCAGGAAACACTGAAGCTTTCTTT | CASSGGTGGAGNTEAFF
TRBJ2-1 | . | TRBV5-1 | . | TGCGCCAGCAGCTTGGCTGCAGGGACCTACAATGAGCAGTTCTTC | CASSLAAGTYNEQFF
TRBJ2-7 | . | TRBV21-1 | . | TGTGCCAGCAGCAAAGGGGGACAGGGGGCCTACGAGCAGTACTTC | CASSKGGQGAYEQYF
TRBJ1-2 | . | TRBV29-1 | . | TGCAGCGTTTTGACGAGCGGGACCTCATTGAACTATGGCTACACCTTC | CSVLTSGTSLNYGYTF
TRBJ2-1 | . | TRBV5-1 | few | TGCGCCAGCAGCATAACCGGGGGAATGGGTGAGCAGTTCTTC | CASSITGGMGEQFF
TRBJ1-1 | . | TRBV21-1 | once | TGTGCCAGCAGCAAAGGGGGGACAGGGGGCGCCGAAGCTTTCTTT | CASSKGGTGGAEAFF
TRBJ1-2 | . | TRBV29-1 | . | TGCAGCGTTGAGGGAGCTGGCTACACCTTC | CSVEGAGYTF
TRBJ2-5 | TRBD2 | TRBV9 | few | TGTGCCAGCAGCGCCGGGACTAGCGGGGGCCGGGGGGAGACCCAGTACTTC | CASSAGTSGGRGETQYF
TRBJ1-6 | . | TRBV4-3 | few | TGCGCCAGCAGCCGACTGGGAGAAGACCTCCACTTT | CASSRLGEDLHF
TRBJ2-7 | TRBD1 | TRBV4-3 | . | TGCGCCAGCAGCCAAGATAGGACAGGGGGTTACGAGCAGTACTTC | CASSQDRTGGYEQYF
TRBJ2-2 | TRBD2 | TRBV7-9 | . | TGTGCCAGCAGCTTTAGCGGGGGGGCCATCGGGGAGCTGTTTTTT | CASSFSGGAIGELFF
TRBJ1-2 | . | TRBV3-1/TRBV3-2 | . | TGTGCCAGCAGCCAAGCTGCGGGCTACACCTTC | CASSQAAGYTF